Listed below are T cell receptor beta chains from one sample, sequenced in a study of a mutant IDH1 vaccine in newly diagnosed glioma. These TCRs are of unknown antigen specificity. Profiling relied on immunoSEQ multiplex PCR, and the TCRdb table lists in-frame clones only, not all of them. The sample lists about 94,000 clones; about nine tenths were seen once. This material consisted of PBMCs, taken from a glioma patient whose treatment included an IDH1 peptide vaccine. Every receptor here comes from a woman aged 45-65 years with glioma. Each CDR3 is given with its conserved first and last residue. The order of the fields is clone size, D gene, J gene, V gene, CDR3 DNA, CDR3 protein. A D gene is named only where the DNA matches it firmly. Clone size is given for some rows only: seen once, a few or many times, or a class if the clone is expanded.

size: NA; D: NA; J: TRBJ2-3; V: TRBV5-6; DNA: TGTGCCAGCAGCTGGGTGGCGGAGTTTGATACGCAGTATTTT; CDR3: CASSWVAEFDTQYF
size: NA; D: NA; J: TRBJ1-2; V: TRBV6-5; DNA: TGTGCCAGCAGTTACGATGGGAGAAACTATGGCTACACCTTC; CDR3: CASSYDGRNYGYTF
size: NA; D: TRBD1; J: TRBJ1-1; V: TRBV5-1; DNA: TGCGCCAGCAGCGGGACAGGGCGGTCGAACACTGAAGCTTTCTTT; CDR3: CASSGTGRSNTEAFF
size: NA; D: NA; J: TRBJ1-5; V: TRBV16; DNA: TGTGCCAGCAGCCAATCTGGTCAGAGCAATCAGCCCCAGCATTTT; CDR3: CASSQSGQSNQPQHF
size: few; D: NA; J: TRBJ1-1; V: TRBV4-1; DNA: TGCGCCAGCACCGGGGCGGGGACTAACACTGAAGCTTTCTTT; CDR3: CASTGAGTNTEAFF
size: once; D: NA; J: TRBJ1-4; V: TRBV6-1; DNA: TGTGCCAGCAGTGCGCAAACCAAACTGTTTTTT; CDR3: CASSAQTKLFF
size: few; D: TRBD1; J: TRBJ1-3; V: TRBV28; DNA: TGTGCCAGCAGTTGGGGACAGGATTTCAACACCATATATTTT; CDR3: CASSWGQDFNTIYF
size: NA; D: NA; J: TRBJ1-2; V: TRBV9; DNA: TGTGCCAGCAGCGTAGAGGACAGCACCTATGGCTACACCTTC; CDR3: CASSVEDSTYGYTF
size: NA; D: TRBD1; J: TRBJ2-7; V: TRBV28; DNA: TGTGCCAGCAGTATACGGGACAGCCTTTACGAGCAGTACTTC; CDR3: CASSIRDSLYEQYF
size: NA; D: TRBD2; J: TRBJ2-7; V: TRBV5-1; DNA: TGTGCCAGCAGCCCCCTAGCGGGAGAGGAATACGAGCAGTACTTC; CDR3: CASSPLAGEEYEQYF
size: NA; D: TRBD1; J: TRBJ2-3; V: TRBV7-9; DNA: TGTGCCAGCAGCGCCGCCAGGGGGCTGGACACAGATACGCAGTATTTT; CDR3: CASSAARGLDTDTQYF
size: NA; D: TRBD1; J: TRBJ2-7; V: TRBV15; DNA: TGTGCCACCAGCAGAGGGACAGGGGCCCTCTCCTACGAGCAGTACTTC; CDR3: CATSRGTGALSYEQYF
size: NA; D: NA; J: TRBJ2-3; V: TRBV9; DNA: TGTGCCAGCAGCGTCCTTCGGTTTTTGGTGGCCCCACAAGATACGCAGTATTTT; CDR3: CASSVLRFLVAPQDTQYF
size: NA; D: NA; J: TRBJ2-5; V: TRBV7-9; DNA: TGTGCCAGCAGCTTCGTTGGACAAGAGACCCAGTACTTC; CDR3: CASSFVGQETQYF
size: NA; D: NA; J: TRBJ2-3; V: TRBV6-6; DNA: TGTGCCAGCAGTCTACAGGGTCTAAAAACAGATACGCAGTATTTT; CDR3: CASSLQGLKTDTQYF
size: NA; D: TRBD1; J: TRBJ1-2; V: TRBV7-8; DNA: TGTGCCAGCAGCGCGTACCGCGGGACAGGTCTCTATGGCTACACCTTC; CDR3: CASSAYRGTGLYGYTF
size: once; D: TRBD1; J: TRBJ2-7; V: TRBV6-5; DNA: TGTGCCAGCGGGAAATTCGGGACAGGGGGTTATGAGCAGTACTTC; CDR3: CASGKFGTGGYEQYF
size: NA; D: NA; J: TRBJ1-2; V: TRBV5-5; DNA: TGTGCCAGCAGCGCGGACCCTCAGGGATATGGCTACACCTTC; CDR3: CASSADPQGYGYTF
size: NA; D: TRBD1; J: TRBJ2-7; V: TRBV28; DNA: TGTGCCAGCAGTCGGGGAGGGACAGGGGGCGCCTACGAGCAGTACTTC; CDR3: CASSRGGTGGAYEQYF
size: NA; D: TRBD1; J: TRBJ2-4; V: TRBV4-1; DNA: TGCGCCAGCAGCGCTTCCGGGACAGGGGATTCCAAAAACATTCAGTACTTC; CDR3: CASSASGTGDSKNIQYF
size: once; D: TRBD2; J: TRBJ2-1; V: TRBV15; DNA: TGTGCCACCAGCATCCCGGGACTAGCGCATGAGCAGTTCTTC; CDR3: CATSIPGLAHEQFF
size: once; D: NA; J: TRBJ1-2; V: TRBV6-1; DNA: TGTGCCAGCAGTTCAGCCTATGGCTACACCTTC; CDR3: CASSSAYGYTF
size: NA; D: NA; J: TRBJ2-1; V: TRBV27; DNA: TGTGCCAGCAGTTCTCGCCGGGACAATGAGCAGTTCTTC; CDR3: CASSSRRDNEQFF